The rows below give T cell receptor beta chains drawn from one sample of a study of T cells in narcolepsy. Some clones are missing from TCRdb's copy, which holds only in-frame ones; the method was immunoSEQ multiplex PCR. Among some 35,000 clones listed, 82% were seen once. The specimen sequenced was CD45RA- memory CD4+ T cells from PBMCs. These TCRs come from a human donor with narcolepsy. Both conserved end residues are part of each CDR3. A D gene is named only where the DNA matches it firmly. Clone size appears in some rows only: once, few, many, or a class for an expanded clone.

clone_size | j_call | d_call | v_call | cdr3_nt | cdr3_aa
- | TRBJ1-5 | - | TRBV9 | TGTGCCAGCAGCGTGGGGAGTGCTCAGCCCCAGCATTTT | CASSVGSAQPQHF
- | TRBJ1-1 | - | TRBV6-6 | TGTGCCAGCAGTTACTCGGGGGGCACTGAAGCTTTCTTT | CASSYSGGTEAFF
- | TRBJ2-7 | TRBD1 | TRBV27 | TGTGCCAGCAGATCTAAGCCGGGACAGGGTGCCCACGAGCAGTACTTC | CASRSKPGQGAHEQYF
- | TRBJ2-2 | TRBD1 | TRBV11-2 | TGTGCCAGCAGCTTGGGACAGGGGGCCACCGGGGAGCTGTTTTTT | CASSLGQGATGELFF
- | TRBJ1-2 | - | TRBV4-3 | TGCGCCAGCAGCGACGGGGGGGCAGGGTCCTACACCTTC | CASSDGGAGSYTF
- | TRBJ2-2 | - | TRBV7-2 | TGTGCCAGCAGCCGACAGAGTTCCACCGGGGAGCTGTTTTTT | CASSRQSSTGELFF
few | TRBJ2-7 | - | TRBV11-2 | TGTGCCAGCAGCTTAGGGTTTAGCAGCTACGAGCAGTACTTC | CASSLGFSSYEQYF
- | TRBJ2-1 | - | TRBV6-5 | TGTGCCAGCAGTGGTCTAGTGGGCAATGAGCAGTTCTTC | CASSGLVGNEQFF
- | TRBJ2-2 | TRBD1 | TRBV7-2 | TGTGCCAGCAGCTTAGGCCAAGCAGGGGGAAGCACCGGGGAGCTGTTTTTT | CASSLGQAGGSTGELFF
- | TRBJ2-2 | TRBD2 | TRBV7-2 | TGTGCCAGCAGCTTAGCTGCAGGACTAGGATATGGCGGGGAGCTGTTTTTT | CASSLAAGLGYGGELFF
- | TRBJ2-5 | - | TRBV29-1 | TGCAGCGTTGGGCACCTCCAAGAGACCCAGTACTTC | CSVGHLQETQYF
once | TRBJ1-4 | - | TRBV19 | TGTGCCAGTACCCCCAGTGGTTACTACTATAATGAAAAACTGTTTTTT | CASTPSGYYYNEKLFF
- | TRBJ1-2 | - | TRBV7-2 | TGTGCCAGCAGCTTAGACGCAGGGGAGTACACCTTC | CASSLDAGEYTF
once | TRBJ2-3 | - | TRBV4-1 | TGCGCCAGCAGCCTTAGTTTAACTAGCACAGATACGCAGTATTTT | CASSLSLTSTDTQYF
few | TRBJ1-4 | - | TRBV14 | TGTGCCAGCAGCTGGAGCACGGGTACTAATGAAAAACTGTTTTTT | CASSWSTGTNEKLFF
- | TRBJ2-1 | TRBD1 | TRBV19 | TGTGCCAGTAGTACCCAGGGGGCCTCGCAGTTCTTC | CASSTQGASQFF
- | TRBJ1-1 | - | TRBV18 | TGTGCCAGCTCACCAATCGGAGATGAAGCTTTCTTT | CASSPIGDEAFF
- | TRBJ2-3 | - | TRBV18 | TGTGCCAGCTCACCTAGAGGGGTCGGAGATACGCAGTATTTT | CASSPRGVGDTQYF
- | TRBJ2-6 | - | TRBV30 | TGTGCCCGCGACAGGTATGGGGCCAACGTCCTGACTTTC | CARDRYGANVLTF
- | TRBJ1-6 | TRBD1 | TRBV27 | TGTGCCAGCACCCCCGGCCCGGGACAGCTTAGCTCCTATAATTCACCCCTCCACTTT | CASTPGPGQLSSYNSPLHF
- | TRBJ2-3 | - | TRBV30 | TGTGCCTGGAGGTTGAAGGGCCCAGGTACGCAGTATTTT | CAWRLKGPGTQYF
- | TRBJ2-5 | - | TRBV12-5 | TGTGCTAGTGGTGTAAGACTCGGGGAGACCCAGTACTTC | CASGVRLGETQYF